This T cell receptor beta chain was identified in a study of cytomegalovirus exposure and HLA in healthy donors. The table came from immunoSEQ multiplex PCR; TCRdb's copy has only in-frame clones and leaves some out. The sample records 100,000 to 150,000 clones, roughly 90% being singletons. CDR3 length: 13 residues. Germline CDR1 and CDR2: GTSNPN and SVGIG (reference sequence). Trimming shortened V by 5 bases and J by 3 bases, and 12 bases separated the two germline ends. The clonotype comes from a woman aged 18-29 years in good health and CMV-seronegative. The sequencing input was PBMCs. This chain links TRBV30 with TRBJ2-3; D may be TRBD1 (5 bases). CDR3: CAWAYGATDTQYF. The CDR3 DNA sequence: TGTGCCTGGGCTTATGGGGCAACAGATACGCAGTATTTT.